These 24 T cell receptor beta chains were all obtained from the same sample, sequenced in a study of regulatory T cells in long-lasting Graves disease. Time point noted: newly diagnosed GD, antithyroid drugs for less than 3 months. PBMC-derived RNA was used for the TCR library. HTBI primers from iRepertoire and Arm-PCR of CDR3 regions yielded the TCR beta libraries. Via MiXCR, TCRdb re-called the multiplex PCR reads, giving one row per CDR3 protein. The top ten clones hold 16% of a sample with 400,000 to 550,000 distinct CDR3 sequences, about 15% of them seen once. These data were also filed under a second study, of T cells in Graves' hyperthyroidism and ophthalmopathy.

Sequenced material: peripheral blood mononuclear cells (PBMCs), taken at new diagnosis, from a patient treated with antithyroid drugs. These receptors all stem from a woman younger than 45 with Graves disease.

This clonotype came up many times. V usage is TRBV20-1 and J usage is TRBJ1-1, with a weak D call TRBD1 (5 bases). With 6 bases removed from V and 5 bases from J, the gap between germline ends came to 13 bases. Germline V gene data show CDR1 as DFQATT and CDR2 as SNEGSKA (reference sequence). This CDR3 is built from 12 residues. The CDR3 DNA is TGCAGTGCCCGGGGGGGGGGGACTGAAGCTTTCTTT. It specifies CSARGGGTEAFF.

For this clonotype: This sequence may be a read error, since a much larger clone differs from it by one base. The chain uses TRBV24-1 and TRBJ2-4; 8 bases align to TRBD2. The end of the DNA fits TRBJ2-1 better, so the J call may be wrong. The CDR3 contains 15 residues. Per germline, CDR1 KGHDR and CDR2 SFDVKD. CDR3: CATSDAGTSPHKQFF. In nucleotides, the CDR3 is TGTGCCACCAGTGATGCCGGGACTAGTCCCCATAAGCAGTTCTTC.

This clonotype was seen many times. The chain couples TRBV7-2 to TRBJ2-7; tentative D call: TRBD2 (6 bases). The CDR3 spans 15 residues. In germline, CDR1 is SGHTA, CDR2 FQGNSA. Trimming stripped 5 bases from V and 1 base from J, with 15 bases between. CDR3 coding DNA: TGTGCCAGCAGCCTTACTAGCCAAAAGTCCTACGAGCAGTACTTC. This encodes CASSLTSQKSYEQYF.

This clonotype was detected a few times. In DNA, the CDR3 is TGTGCCAGCAGCTCCGGAGGGGGCTCCGCCGATGAGCAGTTCTTC. It translates to CASSSGGGSADEQFF. This chain joins TRBV5-4 and TRBJ2-1, with D maybe TRBD1 (7 bases). Germline CDR1 SGHNT, CDR2 YYREEE (reference sequence). This CDR3 contains 15 residues. V lost 3 bases and J 8 bases, leaving 18 bases between the germline ends.

V gene TRBV12-3 or TRBV12-4 combines with J gene TRBJ2-7, with TRBD2 as a possible D gene (5 bases). This CDR3 contains 13 residues. V lost 5 bases to trimming and J lost 6 bases, with 14 bases between them. Here the CDR3 reads CASSPRRRTEQYF. The CDR3 coding sequence is TGTGCCAGCAGTCCTCGGAGGCGAACCGAGCAGTACTTC.

Worth noting for this clonotype: This may be a read error, as it is one base from a much larger clone. The rearrangement joins TRBV7-3 to TRBJ1-1; TRBD1 is a possible D gene (6 bases). This CDR3 comprises 13 residues. The germline V gene encodes CDR1 SGHTA and CDR2 FQGTGA. Deletions cut 8 bases from V and 4 bases from J, with 14 bases between. The CDR3 coding sequence is TGTGCCAGCGGCAAGGGGGTCGGCACTGAAGCTTTCTTT. This gives the protein CASGKGVGTEAFF.

V gene TRBV27 combines with J gene TRBJ2-1; the D is unclear. The V and J ends lost 1 base and 12 bases respectively, with 13 bases between them. Looked up from germline, CDR1 is MNHEY and CDR2 is SMNVEV (reference sequence). This CDR3 has 13 residues. CDR3 sequence (DNA): TGTGCCAGCAGTTTATATATGGGGTCGTCGCAGTTCTTC. Protein: CASSLYMGSSQFF.

This clonotype has a count of ten or more. The chain joins TRBV20-1 to TRBJ1-6; D remains ambiguous. Trimming shortened V by 0 bases and J by 8 bases, and 14 bases separated the two germline ends. Germline V CDR1 and CDR2: DFQATT, SNEGSKA (reference sequence). The CDR3 is 15 amino acids. Here the CDR3 DNA reads TGCAGTGCTAGAGAGGCGGGCAGACGAGATTCACCCCTCCACTTT. Translation gives CSAREAGRRDSPLHF.

This clonotype was counted ten times or more. The J gene is TRBJ2-7, the V gene TRBV10-2; perhaps TRBD1 as D (6 bases). CDR1 WSHSY and CDR2 SAAADI come from the germline V gene. V was shortened by 2 bases and J by 4 bases, with 15 bases between the two germline ends. The CDR3 is 15 amino acids. The CDR3 DNA reads TGCGCCAGCAGTGAGCAACAGGGTATGGGATACGAGCAGTACTTC. Its translation is CASSEQQGMGYEQYF.

The table lists this clonotype with many counts. The chain links TRBV27 to TRBJ2-7, with 7 bases fitting TRBD2. The CDR3 is made up of 15 amino acids. The germline V gene has CDR1 MNHEY and CDR2 SMNVEV (reference sequence). V lost 2 bases and J lost 5; bases outside the gene matches: 9. The CDR3 protein is CASSLLGGSPNEQYF. In DNA form, the CDR3 reads TGTGCCAGCAGTTTACTGGGAGGGAGTCCAAACGAGCAGTACTTC.

Comment on this clonotype: Just one base apart from a much larger clone, this may be a read error. The rearrangement uses TRBV7-3 and TRBJ1-2; D not resolved. This CDR3 has 17 residues. Germline V gene sequence: CDR1 SGHTA, CDR2 FQGTGA. The CDR3 sequence: CASSGRLQAVKGYDYTF. CDR3 coding DNA: TGTGCCAGCAGCGGCAGGCTCCAGGCTGTGAAAGGCTATGACTACACCTTC.

This clonotype was picked up a small number of times. The CDR3 DNA is TGCGCCAGCAGCTTGGACCCCAGGGGTTACTCTGGAAACACCATATATTTT. Translated: CASSLDPRGYSGNTIYF. This rearrangement joins TRBV5-1 to TRBJ1-3; a weak D match, TRBD1 (6 bases). The V gene lost 0 bases and the J gene lost 0 bases, with 13 bases spanning the gap. Germline lookup yields CDR1 SGHRS and CDR2 YFSETQ. The CDR3 loop spans 17 amino acids.

This clonotype was seen many times. The chain has TRBV30 and TRBJ2-3; 7 bases map to TRBD1. The CDR3 extends over 11 amino acids. Per the germline V gene, CDR1 is GTSNPN and CDR2 is SVGIG (reference sequence). The ends lost 8 bases at V and 7 bases at J; junction bases unmatched: 6. The DNA of the CDR3 is TGTGCCCACGGGACAGACTATACGCAGTATTTT. Translating it yields CAHGTDYTQYF.

The table lists this clonotype with many counts. One end of the junction is discordant with germline, which a read error may explain. The J gene is TRBJ2-7, the V gene TRBV5-1; 7 positions match TRBD1. From germline, CDR1 is SGHRS and CDR2 YFSETQ. The CDR3 spans 15 residues. In nucleotides, the CDR3 is TGTGCCAGCAGCTTAGCCGGGACAGCCGCCTACGAGCAGTACTTC. Encoded protein: CASSLAGTAAYEQYF. The variable domain in full, completed from reference TRBV5-1 and TRBJ2-7, reads KAGVTQTPRYLIKTRGQQVTLSCSPISGHRSVSWYQQTPGQGLQFLFEYFSETQRNKGNFPGRFSGRQFSNSRSEMNVSTLELGDSALYLCASSLAGTAAYEQYFGPGTRLTVT.

This clonotype was detected ten times or more. The chain uses TRBV18 and TRBJ1-4; no clear D. Germline V gives CDR1 KGHSH, CDR2 LQKENI. The CDR3 is made up of 11 amino acids. The V end lost 8 bases, the J end lost 5 bases, and 6 bases lay between the germline ends. The CDR3 sequence is CASSLNEKLFF. In DNA, the CDR3 is TGTGCCAGCAGCTTAAATGAAAAACTGTTTTTT. The full variable domain, rest sourced from reference TRBV18 and TRBJ1-4, is NAGVMQNPRHLVRRRGQEARLRCSPMKGHSHVYWYRQLPEEGLKFMVYLQKENIIDESGMPKERFSAEFPKEGPSILRIQQVVRGDSAAYFCASSLNEKLFFGSGTQLSVL.

The J gene is TRBJ1-3, the V gene TRBV7-9; D gene unclear. This CDR3 is 14 amino acids long. Germline values: CDR1 SEHNR, CDR2 FQNEAQ (reference sequence). Trimming left V 2 bases short and J 7 bases short, with 12 bases between. The CDR3 here is CASSLREIGNTIYF. The DNA of the CDR3 is TGTGCCAGCAGCTTAAGGGAAATCGGGAACACCATATATTTT.

This clonotype appeared a few times. The V call is TRBV2, the J call TRBJ2-4, with 9 bases fitting TRBD1. The V segment lost 8 bases and the J segment 6 bases; nucleotides outside the gene matches: 8. CDR3 length equals 14 residues. Germline V gene lookup returns CDR1 SNHLY and CDR2 FYNNEI. Here the CDR3 DNA reads TGTGCCAGCGACTCCGGGACAGGGACAAACATTCAGTACTTC. Residues: CASDSGTGTNIQYF.

At least ten counts were recorded for this clonotype. The rearrangement links TRBV5-1 to TRBJ2-7; D call uncertain. The germline V gene has CDR1 SGHRS and CDR2 YFSETQ. V lost 5 bases, J lost 2 bases, and 20 bases lay in between. There are 16 residues in the CDR3. The CDR3 is CASSLSPSLDTYEQYF. The DNA of the CDR3 is TGCGCCAGCAGTCTATCGCCGTCGCTAGACACCTACGAGCAGTACTTC.

This sequence joins TRBV20-1 and TRBJ2-3; a weak D match, TRBD2 (5 bases). The end of the DNA aligns better with TRBJ2-5, so the J call may be wrong. Per the germline V gene, CDR1 is DFQATT and CDR2 is SNEGSKA (reference sequence). The CDR3 consists of 12 residues. The DNA for the CDR3 is TGCAGTGCCCCGGGTGAGCGGGAGACCCAGTACTTC. This gives the protein CSAPGERETQYF.

A few counts support this clonotype. V and J are TRBV29-1 and TRBJ1-5; no reliable D call. V was clipped by 0 bases and J by 5 bases, with 14 bases between them. CDR1 and CDR2 (germline): SQVTM, ANQGSEA. CDR3 length equals 15 residues. The CDR3: CSVEDLEREDQPQHF. In nucleotides, the CDR3 is TGCAGCGTTGAAGATCTAGAGCGGGAGGATCAGCCCCAGCATTTT.

This clonotype showed up many times. The V gene is TRBV29-1, the J gene TRBJ2-7; 9 bases are a match to TRBD2. V shed 1 base and J 2 bases; nucleotides not matched to a gene: 3. The CDR3 sequence is 14 residues long. In germline, CDR1 is SQVTM, CDR2 ANQGSEA. The CDR3 DNA reads TGCAGCGTTGAAGGTCTAGCGGGAACCTACGAGCAGTACTTC. Its translation is CSVEGLAGTYEQYF.

This clonotype was seen at least ten times. V and J are TRBV20-1 and TRBJ2-1; D perhaps matches TRBD2 (5 bases). This CDR3 is built from 14 residues. Germline-derived CDR1 and CDR2 are DFQATT and SNEGSKA (reference sequence). V shed 0 bases and J shed 5 bases, with 11 bases lying between them. In nucleotides, the CDR3 is TGCAGTGCTAGAGATCGAGCGGTGAACAATGAGCAGTTCTTC. Residues: CSARDRAVNNEQFF.

The CDR3 loop is CASSLGSWHTSSYNEQFF. The DNA of the CDR3 is TGTGCCAGCAGTTTAGGGTCGTGGCACACGAGCTCCTACAATGAGCAGTTCTTC. The V call is TRBV12-3 or TRBV12-4, the J call TRBJ2-1; no definite D call. This CDR3 has 18 amino acids. V lost 1 base, J lost 0 bases, and 16 bases lay in between.

This clonotype was detected only a few times. V and J are TRBV20-1 and TRBJ2-1; 11 bases map to TRBD1. The ends lost 6 bases at V and 6 bases at J; junction bases unmatched: 1. The CDR3 has 12 residues. Germline assignment: CDR1 DFQATT and CDR2 SNEGSKA (reference sequence). The CDR3 spells CSAGQGANEQFF. As DNA, the CDR3 is TGCAGTGCCGGACAGGGGGCCAATGAGCAGTTCTTC.